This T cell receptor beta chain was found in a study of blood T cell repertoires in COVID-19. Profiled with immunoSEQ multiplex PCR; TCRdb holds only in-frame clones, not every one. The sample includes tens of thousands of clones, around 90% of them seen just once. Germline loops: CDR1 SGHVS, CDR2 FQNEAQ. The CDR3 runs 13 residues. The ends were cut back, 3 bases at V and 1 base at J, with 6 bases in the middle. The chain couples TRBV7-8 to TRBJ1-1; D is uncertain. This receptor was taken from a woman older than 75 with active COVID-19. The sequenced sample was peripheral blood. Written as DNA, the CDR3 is TGTGCCAGCAGCTTGGGCCAGAACACTGAAGCTTTCTTT. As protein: CASSLGQNTEAFF.